Below are 21 T cell receptor beta chains sequenced from a single sample in a study of molecular identifiers for immune sequencing clone quantification (dated by TCRdb to between 2018 and 2020). The method was PCR. The sample was run on an Illumina HiSeq 4000. TCRdb cleaned the public reads at Q25 with fastp, built clones with MiXCR and kept in-frame beta chains. Each record represents a unique CDR3 protein, reported with the most common genes and DNA among its rows. The sample table records some 70,000 distinct CDR3 sequences; around 18% of these occur just once. The ten most abundant clones make up about 1.5% of the sample. The sequencing sample was made of naive CD8+ T cells from blood, with Jurkat cell RNA spiked in. This sample's cell subset or site label indicates: FACS-sorted CD8+CD4-CCR7+CD45RA+ naive T cells. The receptors derive from a human donor in good health. Some libraries in this study had Jurkat cell RNA spiked in.

A single count supports this clonotype. One end of the junction does not line up with germline, which may come from a read error. J is TRBJ2-7 and V is TRBV19, with D hard to call. The CDR3 is made up of 11 amino acids. Per the germline V gene, CDR1 is LNHDA and CDR2 is SQIVND (reference sequence). The CDR3 sequence: CARSSLGEQYF. For the CDR3, the DNA is TGTGCCCGTAGTTCCCTTGGGGAGCAGTACTTC.

This clonotype was picked up a small number of times. The rearrangement uses TRBV6-1 and TRBJ1-2; no clear D gene. CDR1 is MNHNS, CDR2 SASEGT, per germline. The CDR3 length is 14 residues. With 1 base removed from V and 2 bases from J, the gap between germline ends came to 8 bases. The CDR3 loop reads CASSEGPVNYGYTF. The DNA for the CDR3 is TGTGCCAGCAGTGAAGGGCCAGTCAACTATGGCTACACCTTC.

CDR3 loop: CASSPPGSGEQYF. CDR3 sequence (DNA): TGTGCCAGCAGCCCACCCGGGAGCGGCGAGCAGTACTTC. The genes are TRBV7-9 and TRBJ2-7, with D possibly being TRBD2 (6 bases). Germline V gene lookup returns CDR1 SEHNR and CDR2 FQNEAQ (reference sequence). V shed 5 bases and J shed 6 bases, with 14 bases lying between them. This CDR3 spans 13 amino acids.

This clonotype was observed at least ten times. The chain carries TRBV9 and TRBJ1-1; D ambiguous. This CDR3 contains 14 residues. Between the trimmed V and J ends, which lost 4 bases and 1 base, there was a span of 11 bases. Germline CDR1 reads SGDLS; CDR2 reads YYNGEE. CDR3 nucleotides: TGTGCCAGCAGCCCCCGAATCACGAACACTGAAGCTTTCTTT. Encoded protein: CASSPRITNTEAFF. Filled out from reference TRBV9 and TRBJ1-1, the complete variable domain reads DSGVTQTPKHLITATGQRVTLRCSPRSGDLSVYWYQQSLDQGLQFLIQYYNGEERAKGNILERFSAQQFPDLHSELNLSSLELGDSALYFCASSPRITNTEAFFGQGTRLTVV.

V and J are TRBV12-5 and TRBJ1-1, with 7 bases fitting TRBD1. The junction had 4 bases not matched to a gene; V was cut back by 0 bases and J by 0 bases. Germline lookup yields CDR1 LGHNT and CDR2 FRNRAP. This CDR3 region has 16 residues. The CDR3 DNA follows: TGTGCTAGTGGTTTGGTGGGACAGACCATGAACACTGAAGCTTTCTTT. Its protein is CASGLVGQTMNTEAFF. The full variable domain, rest sourced from reference TRBV12-5 and TRBJ1-1, is DARVTQTPRHKVTEMGQEVTMRCQPILGHNTVFWYRQTMMQGLELLAYFRNRAPLDDSGMPKDRFSAEMPDATLATLKIQPSEPRDSAVYFCASGLVGQTMNTEAFFGQGTRLTVV.

At least ten counts were recorded for this clonotype. The J gene is TRBJ2-4, the V gene TRBV18, with TRBD1 as a possible D gene (6 bases). The length of the CDR3 is 18 residues. V was pared by 3 bases and J by 0 bases, with 18 bases between. Per the germline V gene, CDR1 is KGHSH and CDR2 is LQKENI. CDR3 sequence: CASSPGAVPSIAKNIQYF. CDR3 bases: TGTGCCAGCTCACCGGGGGCAGTTCCTTCAATAGCCAAAAACATTCAGTACTTC.

As for this clonotype: Germline is not matched at one junction end, which may reflect a read error. The chain joins TRBV19 to TRBJ2-5; 7 bases align to TRBD2. Germline V gives CDR1 LNHDA, CDR2 SQIVND (reference sequence). The CDR3 runs 11 residues. The CDR3 sequence is CARSIGGAQYF. The CDR3 DNA follows: TGTGCCCGTAGTATTGGGGGGGCCCAGTACTTC.

Note on this clonotype: This may arise from a read error, as a much more abundant clone is one base away. The chain uses TRBV19 and TRBJ2-7; D unclear. The CDR3 has 14 amino acids. Germline CDR1 is LNHDA and CDR2 is SQIVND (reference sequence). The CDR3 DNA reads TGTGCCAGTGGTATAGTAGGGCTTGCCTACGAGCAGTACTTC. Translation: CASGIVGLAYEQYF. The variable domain in full, with the rest retrieved from reference TRBV19 and TRBJ2-7, is DGGITQSPKYLFRKEGQNVTLSCEQNLNHDAMYWYRQDPGQGLRLIYYSQIVNDFQKGDIAEGYSVSREKKESFPLTVTSAQKNPTAFYLCASGIVGLAYEQYFGPGTRLTVT.

This clonotype appeared many times. Germline and junction disagree at one end, which may indicate a read error. The rearrangement links TRBV20-1 to TRBJ2-3; 7 nucleotides match TRBD2. CDR1 is DFQATT and CDR2 is SNEGSKA in the germline V gene (reference sequence). The length of the CDR3 is 15 residues. CDR3 nucleotides: TGCAGTGCTAGAGCCAGCGGGGATCCCACAGATACGCGGTATTTT. It translates to CSARASGDPTDTRYF.

This clonotype was seen repeatedly, ten times or more. The rearrangement uses TRBV6-1 and TRBJ1-5; perhaps TRBD1 as D (5 bases). Germline V lookup: CDR1 MNHNS, CDR2 SASEGT. The CDR3 totals 15 residues. The V end was cut by 5 bases, the J end by 0 bases, with 11 bases between. CDR3 bases: TGTGCCAGCAGTTGGGGACCGTATAGCAATCAGCCCCAGCATTTT. Protein: CASSWGPYSNQPQHF.

To note about this clonotype: One end of the junction is discordant with germline, which a read error may explain. This chain joins TRBV7-7 and TRBJ2-7; the D gene could be TRBD1 or TRBD2 (5 bases each). The CDR3 sequence is 13 residues long. Germline lookup yields CDR1 SSHAT and CDR2 FNYEAQ (reference sequence). The CDR3 loop reads CASSLGQGDEQYF. The CDR3 region has the DNA TGTGCTAGCAGCTTAGGTCAGGGAGACGAGCAGTACTTC.

This clonotype was seen at least ten times. The V call is TRBV19, the J call TRBJ1-5, with D perhaps TRBD1 (5 bases). The germline V gene encodes CDR1 LNHDA and CDR2 SQIVND (reference sequence). The CDR3 sequence is 14 residues long. V dropped 6 bases and J dropped 11 bases, with 20 bases sitting between them. This CDR3 is CASSGDSNYRTQHF. The CDR3 DNA reads as TGTGCCAGTAGCGGCGACAGTAACTATCGGACCCAGCATTTT. The whole variable domain, filled in from reference TRBV19 and TRBJ1-5, reads DGGITQSPKYLFRKEGQNVTLSCEQNLNHDAMYWYRQDPGQGLRLIYYSQIVNDFQKGDIAEGYSVSREKKESFPLTVTSAQKNPTAFYLCASSGDSNYRTQHFGDGTRLSIL.

This clonotype appeared many times. V is TRBV13 and J is TRBJ2-7; D is undetermined. CDR3 length: 13 residues. The ends were cut back, 5 bases at V and 6 bases at J, with 14 bases in the middle. The germline V gene encodes CDR1 PRHDT and CDR2 FYEKMQ (reference sequence). The CDR3 loop is CASSPGPSPEQYF. The CDR3 DNA reads as TGTGCCAGCAGCCCAGGACCCTCCCCCGAGCAGTACTTC.

This clonotype was recorded at least ten times. The chain is built from TRBV24-1 and TRBJ2-2; no definite D call. This CDR3 region has 13 residues. Looked up from germline, CDR1 is KGHDR and CDR2 is SFDVKD. V dropped 4 bases and J dropped 2 bases, with 4 bases sitting between them. CDR3 sequence: CATSEINTGELFF. Here the CDR3 DNA reads TGTGCCACCAGTGAGATAAACACCGGGGAGCTGTTTTTT.

For the CDR3, the DNA is TGTGCCAGCAGCCCCACCGGGACCAGAGGTACGCAGTATTTT. It is translated as CASSPTGTRGTQYF. The chain has TRBV11-1 and TRBJ2-3; the D gene could be TRBD1 or TRBD2 (5 bases each). V was cut by 5 bases and J by 8 bases, with 17 bases left in between. The V gene's germline CDR1 is SGHAT and CDR2 FQDESV (reference sequence). CDR3 length: 14 residues.

Many counts were recorded for this clonotype. The V and J genes are TRBV5-1 and TRBJ1-3; no clear D gene. V was pared by 0 bases and J by 3 bases, with 16 bases between. Germline V CDR1 and CDR2: SGHRS, YFSETQ. The CDR3 spans 17 residues. The CDR3 is CASSLAPQAGFGNTIYF. The CDR3 DNA reads TGCGCCAGCAGCTTGGCCCCTCAAGCAGGCTTTGGAAACACCATATATTTT. The full variable domain, its missing parts supplied by reference TRBV5-1 and TRBJ1-3, is KAGVTQTPRYLIKTRGQQVTLSCSPISGHRSVSWYQQTPGQGLQFLFEYFSETQRNKGNFPGRFSGRQFSNSRSEMNVSTLELGDSALYLCASSLAPQAGFGNTIYFGEGSWLTVV.

With respect to this clonotype: This clone may be a read error of a much larger clone one base away. The V gene is TRBV25-1, the J gene TRBJ2-7; D is unclear. Germline CDR1 and CDR2: MGHDK and SYGVNS. V was trimmed by 4 bases and J by 6 bases, leaving 7 bases between them. The CDR3 totals 11 residues. The CDR3 coding sequence is TGTGCCAGCAGTGCCGGGCCCGAGCAGTACTTC. This encodes CASSAGPEQYF.

The sample holds one count of this clonotype. A much larger clone differs from this one at a single base, so this may be a read error. The CDR3 nucleotides read TGTGCCAGCAGCTTAGCAGTCGGGACTCCATCTGCCGGGGAGCTGTTTTTT. Its protein product is CASSLAVGTPSAGELFF. The chain is built from TRBV11-1 and TRBJ2-2; TRBD2 might be the D (6 bases). This CDR3 has 17 residues. CDR1 SGHAT and CDR2 FQDESV come from the germline V gene (reference sequence). The V and J ends lost 0 bases and 6 bases respectively, with 17 bases between them.

A few counts support this clonotype. This may stem from a read error, because a much larger clone lies one nucleotide away. The gene calls are TRBV19 and TRBJ2-3, with D possibly matching TRBD2 (6 bases). The germline V gene has CDR1 LNHDA and CDR2 SQIVND (reference sequence). The CDR3 sequence is 17 residues long. The DNA for the CDR3 is TGTGCCAGTAGTATGGTTGCCGGGAGCTCTGAAACAGAGACGCAGTATTTT. This encodes CASSMVAGSSETETQYF.

This clonotype was counted between two and nine times. The V and J genes are TRBV24-1 and TRBJ2-7, with D perhaps matching TRBD1 (6 bases). Trimming shortened V by 4 bases and J by 3 bases, and 12 bases separated the two germline ends. This CDR3 has 14 residues. Germline CDR1 reads KGHDR; CDR2 reads SFDVKD. The CDR3 DNA is TGTGCCACCAGTGAGCAGGGGAACGACTACGAGCAGTACTTC. The encoded protein is CATSEQGNDYEQYF.

Details on this clonotype: A junction boundary mismatches the germline segment, possibly from a read error. The chain recombines TRBV20-1 with TRBJ1-1; D may be TRBD1 (5 bases). Germline V lookup: CDR1 DFQATT, CDR2 SNEGSKA (reference sequence). This CDR3 is built from 16 residues. The CDR3 DNA follows: TGCAGTGCTTTTAGCCAGGGAATGGAGTTGGGCCCTGAAGCTTCCTTT. It translates to CSAFSQGMELGPEASF.